This T cell receptor (beta chain) was sequenced in a study of blood T cell repertoires in COVID-19. Overall study: T cells, B-cell-depleted T cells, or PBMCs supplied cDNA or gDNA.

The repertoire was sequenced with immunoSEQ multiplex PCR; TCRdb's copy has only in-frame clones and lacks some. The sample gives around 130,000 clones, 88% of which show up once; more than 2% is in the top ten. The CDR3 has 14 residues. Germline CDR1 and CDR2: KGHDR and SFDVKD. V shed 7 bases and J 0 bases; nucleotides not matched to a gene: 2. Sequencing was done on a sample of peripheral blood. This receptor was identified in a man aged 70-80 years with active COVID-19. The rearrangement links TRBV24-1 to TRBJ2-3; 8 nucleotides agree with TRBD1. The CDR3 is CATRGQGSTDTQYF. The CDR3 DNA is TGTGCCACCAGAGGACAGGGCAGCACAGATACGCAGTATTTT.